This T cell receptor (beta chain) was found in a study of cytomegalovirus exposure and HLA in healthy donors. This clone was observed a handful of times. The antigen is unknown. PCR was performed using 60 Vbeta and 13 Jbeta primers. Here immunoSEQ multiplex PCR was the method, and the copy in TCRdb shows in-frame clones only, minus some. The sample includes 200,000 or so clones, about 75% seen only once; the top ten take around 1.8%. Healthy donors of bone marrow made up the group. Study-wide results and limits: Information on immune exposure was restricted to one variable (CMV serostatus).

CDR3 length equals 12 residues. Per germline, CDR1 SGHNT and CDR2 YENEEA. V lost 7 bases to trimming and J lost 10 bases; unmatched junction nucleotides: 7. This clonotype was sampled from a man in his late teens or twenties in good health and CMV-seronegative. The V call is TRBV11-3, the J call TRBJ2-1; 7 bases are a match to TRBD1. The material sequenced was PBMCs. The CDR3 bases are TGTGCCAGCAACCGGGACAGCGGAGAGCAGTTCTTC. Translating it yields CASNRDSGEQFF.